Reported below is one T cell receptor (beta chain). Time point described: persistent/refractory GD, antithyroid drugs over 5 years with positive TRAb. After RNA was extracted from PBMCs, the TCR library was made from it. The data originate from a study of regulatory T cells in long-lasting Graves disease. CDR3 size: 15 residues. Looked up from germline, CDR1 is KGHSH and CDR2 is LQKENI. The germline V and J ends were trimmed by 3 bases and 4 bases, with 14 bases remaining between them. Arm-PCR of CDR3 regions with iRepertoire HTBI primers generated TCR beta libraries. TCRdb redid the calling of the multiplex PCR reads with MiXCR, one entry per CDR3 protein. Here the sample spans 400,000 to 500,000 distinct CDR3 sequences, approximately 23% being singletons.

The clonotype was recovered from a female donor with Graves disease. V usage is TRBV18 and J usage is TRBJ2-3; tentatively, D is TRBD1 or TRBD2 (6 bases each). The sample was peripheral blood mononuclear cells (PBMCs), taken when the disease was refractory, from a patient treated with antithyroid drugs. This chain's CDR3 is CASSPTVGGADTQYF. CDR3 in DNA: TGTGCCAGCTCACCGACCGTCGGGGGCGCAGATACGCAGTATTTT. Filled out from reference TRBV18 and TRBJ2-3, the complete variable domain reads NAGVMQNPRHLVRRRGQEARLRCSPMKGHSHVYWYRQLPEEGLKFMVYLQKENIIDESGMPKERFSAEFPKEGPSILRIQQVVRGDSAAYFCASSPTVGGADTQYFGPGTRLTVL.